These 21 T cell receptor beta chains originate from one sample sequenced in a study of Graves' ophthalmopathy and Graves' hyperthyroidism. RNA transcripts were the template, and TCR beta CDR3 regions were amplified from them. HTBI-primed first-round RT-PCR preceded second-round multiplex PCR. Using its own MiXCR run on the multiplex PCR reads, TCRdb lists one record per CDR3 protein. The data hold about 390,000 distinct CDR3 sequences, with about a sixth observed a single time. Source material: peripheral blood. These receptors were taken from an adult woman with stable Graves' hyperthyroidism.

This clonotype appeared many times. V gene TRBV20-1 combines with J gene TRBJ2-5; D not certain. From germline, CDR1 is DFQATT and CDR2 SNEGSKA (reference sequence). This CDR3 spans 15 amino acids. V was cut by 3 bases and J by 3 bases, with 17 bases left in between. This CDR3 is CSASVGLVAKETQYF. CDR3 in DNA: TGCAGTGCTAGTGTCGGGTTGGTAGCTAAAGAGACCCAGTACTTC.

This sequence joins TRBV6-1 and TRBJ1-2; 8 bases are shared with TRBD1. V dropped 6 bases and J dropped 7; count of bases not matched to a gene: 7. Per germline, CDR1 MNHNS and CDR2 SASEGT. This CDR3 spans 13 amino acids. DNA for the CDR3: TGTGCCAGCAGCCTCACAGGGGGAAGTGGCTACACCTTC. It encodes CASSLTGGSGYTF.

This clonotype was seen at least ten times. V is TRBV2 and J is TRBJ2-5, with D hard to call. Deletions cut 5 bases from V and 5 bases from J, with 15 bases between. Looked up from germline, CDR1 is SNHLY and CDR2 is FYNNEI. This CDR3 is built from 14 residues. In DNA, the CDR3 is TGTGCCAGCAGTAAGCTGACCGCTATGGAGACCCAGTACTTC. Translated, it gives CASSKLTAMETQYF.

The chain has TRBV19 and TRBJ2-2, with TRBD2 matching 11 bases. The V and J ends lost 6 bases and 4 bases, in that order; junction bases with no gene match: 4. Germline-derived CDR1 and CDR2 are LNHDA and SQIVND (reference sequence). The CDR3 consists of 15 residues. The chain's CDR3 is CASSPTSGITGELFF. CDR3 DNA: TGTGCCAGTAGCCCGACTAGCGGGATCACCGGGGAGCTGTTTTTT.

This clonotype showed up many times. The rearrangement uses TRBV29-1 and TRBJ1-1, with 8 bases identical to TRBD1. Looked up from germline, CDR1 is SQVTM and CDR2 is ANQGSEA. V was pared by 4 bases and J by 4 bases, with 8 bases of the junction left unmatched. The CDR3 is made up of 14 amino acids. The CDR3 reads CSVVGQGVGTEAFF. CDR3 bases: TGCAGCGTTGTAGGACAGGGCGTCGGCACTGAAGCTTTCTTT.

The gene calls are TRBV2 and TRBJ1-6, with 7 bases matching TRBD1. Germline-derived CDR1 and CDR2 are SNHLY and FYNNEI. CDR3 size: 15 residues. V lost 5 bases and J lost 4; bases outside the gene matches: 5. The CDR3 loop reads CASSYTGAYNSPLHF. CDR3 in DNA: TGTGCCAGCAGTTATACAGGGGCTTATAATTCACCCCTCCACTTT.

This clonotype came up many times. The V call is TRBV12-3 or TRBV12-4, the J call TRBJ2-7; D may be TRBD1 (6 bases). The CDR3 is 16 residues long. V was clipped by 1 base and J by 7 bases, with 20 bases between them. This CDR3 is CASSLVENPQGGEQYF. For the CDR3, the DNA is TGTGCCAGCAGTTTAGTCGAGAACCCCCAAGGGGGTGAGCAGTACTTC.

With respect to this clonotype: Relative to the germline gene, one junction end is altered; a read error may explain this. The chain couples TRBV16 to TRBJ1-1; the match to TRBD1 covers 7 bases. Germline values: CDR1 KGHSY, CDR2 FQNENV. The CDR3 is 14 residues long. The CDR3 region is CASSQTGVNAEAFF. CDR3 coding DNA: TGTGCCAGCAGCCAAACAGGGGTGAACGCTGAAGCTTTCTTT.

This clonotype was found many times. This chain links TRBV11-2 with TRBJ2-7; 9 positions match TRBD2. The CDR3 loop spans 14 amino acids. V shed 5 bases and J 4 bases; nucleotides not matched to a gene: 6. Germline V gives CDR1 SGHAT, CDR2 FQNNGV. CDR3 protein: CASSTGTSIYEQYF. The CDR3 region has the DNA TGTGCCAGCAGCACCGGGACTAGCATATACGAGCAGTACTTC.

This clonotype was seen repeatedly, ten times or more. The rearrangement links TRBV28 to TRBJ1-2; D is undetermined. The CDR3 loop spans 14 amino acids. Germline V gives CDR1 MDHEN, CDR2 SYDVKM. Trimming stripped 6 bases from V and 1 base from J, with 12 bases between. The CDR3 DNA reads as TGTGCCAGCAGGCTAAGCGGGAATAACTATGGCTACACCTTC. As protein: CASRLSGNNYGYTF.

This clonotype was detected ten times or more. The chain recombines TRBV19 with TRBJ2-7; 9 bases map to TRBD2. V was clipped by 6 bases and J by 5 bases; unmatched bases: 11. The CDR3 has 15 amino acids. Germline CDR1 LNHDA, CDR2 SQIVND (reference sequence). The DNA for the CDR3 is TGTGCCAGTAGCCCCTCTGGCGGGAGGGCCCACGAGCAGTACTTC. Its translation: CASSPSGGRAHEQYF.

Note on this clonotype: Here the CDR3 omits its conserved ending phenylalanine or tryptophan, so a read error is the likely source. This chain joins TRBV28 and TRBJ2-7; either TRBD1 or TRBD2 may fit D (5 bases each). Germline loops: CDR1 MDHEN, CDR2 SYDVKM. The CDR3 contains 16 residues. V lost 5 bases and J 2 bases, leaving 19 bases between the germline ends. CDR3 region: CASSPPAGTPPYEQYD. CDR3 bases: TGTGCCAGCAGTCCCCCCGCCGGGACGCCTCCCTACGAGCAGTACGAC.

This clonotype appeared many times. The junction departs from the called germline gene at one end, perhaps through a read error. The chain uses TRBV2 and TRBJ1-1, with D unresolved. The CDR3 loop spans 13 amino acids. From germline, CDR1 is SNHLY and CDR2 FYNNEI. The CDR3 region is CATSATPVGEAFF. The CDR3 coding sequence is TGTGCCACCAGTGCCACACCGGTCGGGGAAGCTTTCTTT.

This clonotype was counted a few times. The J gene is TRBJ2-5, the V gene TRBV18; the D is unclear. Germline V CDR1 and CDR2: KGHSH, LQKENI. The CDR3 spans 13 residues. V was clipped by 3 bases and J by 1 base, with 6 bases between them. For the CDR3, the DNA is TGTGCCAGCTCACCGAAGCCCCAAGAGACCCAGTACTTC. Amino acid sequence: CASSPKPQETQYF.

This clonotype occurred many times. As the CDR3 is not closed by the conserved phenylalanine or tryptophan, this likely results from a read error. The genes are TRBV28 and TRBJ2-7, with 11 bases fitting TRBD1. CDR1 and CDR2 (germline): MDHEN, SYDVKM. V was pared by 5 bases and J by 7 bases, with 10 bases of the junction left unmatched. The CDR3 is made up of 15 amino acids. CDR3 in DNA: TGTGCCAGCAGTCCCTTGGACAGGGGGCGCCGGGAGCAGTACCTC. This encodes CASSPLDRGRREQYL.

To note about this clonotype: A read error is possible here, since a much larger clone lies one base away. V usage is TRBV12-3 or TRBV12-4 and J usage is TRBJ2-2, with D maybe TRBD2 (5 bases). CDR3 length equals 13 residues. The CDR3 DNA reads as TGTGCCAGCAGCCTACACGACACCGGGGAGCTGGTTTTT. The encoded protein is CASSLHDTGELVF.

This clonotype was seen ten or more times. The chain carries TRBV4-1 and TRBJ2-7; tentatively, D is TRBD2 (6 bases). Germline V gene data show CDR1 as MGHRA and CDR2 as YSYEKL. CDR3 length: 16 residues. V was pared by 4 bases and J by 1 base, with 17 bases between. The CDR3 reads CASSLTEGGTSYEQYF. CDR3 sequence (DNA): TGCGCCAGCAGCCTCACTGAAGGCGGGACGTCCTACGAGCAGTACTTC.

This clonotype was picked up many times. This chain connects TRBV12-5 to TRBJ2-7; 7 nucleotides line up with TRBD1. The CDR3 sequence is 17 residues long. Unmatched junction bases numbered 11, after V lost 3 bases and J lost 0 bases. Germline lookup yields CDR1 LGHNT and CDR2 FRNRAP. For the CDR3, the DNA is TGTGCTAGTGGTTTAGGCCGACAGGGTGGGGACTCCTACGAGCAGTACTTC. Its protein product is CASGLGRQGGDSYEQYF.

This clonotype was observed many times. The rearrangement links TRBV6-1 to TRBJ1-2, with 7 nucleotides matching TRBD1. J gave up 8 bases and V 6 bases, and 6 bases lay outside the gene matches. The length of the CDR3 is 12 residues. Germline V gene sequence: CDR1 MNHNS, CDR2 SASEGT. CDR3 loop: CASSDRVKGYTF. The DNA for the CDR3 is TGTGCCAGCAGCGACAGGGTGAAAGGCTACACCTTC.

The chain couples TRBV20-1 to TRBJ2-5; D perhaps matches TRBD2 (5 bases). Trimming took 6 bases from V and 1 from J, leaving 12 bases between them. Germline CDR1 is DFQATT and CDR2 is SNEGSKA (reference sequence). This CDR3 has 13 amino acids. CDR3 amino acids: CSARRQSQETQYF. The DNA for the CDR3 is TGCAGTGCCAGGAGGCAGTCCCAAGAGACCCAGTACTTC.

There are many counts of this clonotype. This chain joins TRBV9 and TRBJ1-5, with 7 bases aligning to TRBD1. CDR3 length: 16 residues. The V gene end was trimmed by 0 bases and the J gene end by 7 bases; junction bases not matched to a gene: 10. Germline V gene sequence: CDR1 SGDLS, CDR2 YYNGEE. This chain's CDR3 is CASSVEGAILGQPQHF. Here the CDR3 DNA reads TGTGCCAGCAGCGTAGAGGGGGCCATCCTTGGGCAGCCCCAGCATTTT. The full variable domain, with the rest looked up from reference TRBV9 and TRBJ1-5, is DSGVTQTPKHLITATGQRVTLRCSPRSGDLSVYWYQQSLDQGLQFLIQYYNGEERAKGNILERFSAQQFPDLHSELNLSSLELGDSALYFCASSVEGAILGQPQHFGDGTRLSIL.